Below, one T cell receptor beta chain is given with its context. This clone was detected once. It lacks a known antigen. No base quality information exists; no much larger clone differs at one position. The sample belongs to a study of T cell responses to AZD1222 COVID-19 vaccine (dated by TCRdb to the early 2020s). With regard to the full study: AZD1222 recipients with second doses at about 4 weeks or about 12 weeks were pooled, because spike-specific TCR depth and breadth did not differ between schedules. Trial participants were enrolled by age into subgroups of 18-55, 56-69 and 70-plus years, and around 150, 28 and 57 TCR-sequenced participants, respectively, were included in these subgroups. A total of 230 to 250 trial participants underwent TCR sequencing, of whom about 210 received two doses of AZD1222 and about 26 received two doses of the MenACWY control vaccine. The paper's findings and limits, for the study overall: The 56-69-year group was small, and its depth increase did not reach significance, likely because of low power. Most participants were white British and females outnumbered males, and the authors suggested that clonal diversity may have been underestimated. Conclusions about previously exposed vaccinees are limited because only five to seven AZD1222 recipients were SARS-CoV-2 seropositive at baseline. The whole spike protein was spanned by vaccine-associated CD4 TCRs, and dominant responses were seen in regions 160-218 and 743-854. Reportedly, close to half of the unique spike-specific TCRs recognized epitopes lying outside the regions that are mutated in the B.1.351 and B.1.1.7 variants. No day 14 peak-response samples were available, so repertoires were characterized only after the peak T cell response. After two AZD1222 doses, spike-specific TCR breadth and depth were significantly higher than at day 0 and than in MenACWY recipients.

The time point tag for this specimen amounts to: baseline before first vaccination. Vaccinee samples came from UK trials COV001 and COV002, including a single-blind randomized controlled phase 2/3 trial of AZD1222 (ChAdOx1 nCoV-19) in healthy adults. For TCRbeta chain sequencing, PBMC samples from trial participants were taken at day 0 and at day 28 after the second dose. The germline ends are 7 bases apart after V is trimmed by 1 base and J by 3 bases. CDR1 and CDR2, per the germline V gene, are SGHVS and FQNEAQ. Its CDR3 holds 13 amino acids, cysteine through phenylalanine. The only DNA kept is the CDR3, 39 bases in frame from the first base. The CDR3 regions of human TCRbeta chains were subjected to immunosequencing. In the authors' own workflow: Repertoire TCRs were checked for matches against a reference library of SARS-CoV-2-specific TCRs that had been generated using the MIRA antigen-specificity platform. Breadth meant the fraction of unique TCRs that were SARS-CoV-2-associated, whereas depth meant the fraction of total T cells that were SARS-CoV-2-associated. Using the MIRA data, each spike-specific TCR was mapped to the spike region that the TCR reacts to and placed in a CD4 or CD8 class. Log10-transformed breadth and depth values were compared by one-way ANOVA with Sidak's multiple comparisons tests. TCRdb holds this immuneACCESS table with in-frame rearrangements only. Some clones are missing; in checked studies, unresolved V genes explain under half, and the rest has no known cause. V, J and clone size derive from that table, while D and trimming were established from the DNA sequence. The sample table records roughly 91,000 clones; 90% of these occur just once. About 3% of the sample is held by the ten biggest clonotypes.

The sequencing used peripheral blood, collected on day 0 of AZD1222 vaccination. The chain couples TRBV7-8 to TRBJ2-7; too little of a D gene remains to name it. The TCR comes from an adult in good health. The nucleotide sequence is TGTGCCAGCAGCTTAGGGACCCTCTACGAGCAGTACTTC. The translation is CASSLGTLYEQYF.